The T cell receptor beta chain under discussion was sequenced for a study of cytomegalovirus exposure and HLA in healthy donors. The study, taken as a whole, reports: Available immune exposure information was restricted to CMV serostatus only.

Amplification used 60 Vbeta primers and 13 Jbeta primers. The data were produced by immunoSEQ multiplex PCR, yet TCRdb's version contains in-frame clones alone and is incomplete. The sample yields fewer than 100,000 clones, more than 70% seen once. CDR1 is SGHNT, CDR2 YYREEE, per germline (reference sequence). CDR3 size: 15 residues. The ends were cut back, 4 bases at V and 4 bases at J, with 14 bases in the middle. Note on this clone: Its target is not known.

What was sequenced was PBMCs. V gene TRBV5-4 combines with J gene TRBJ2-2; perhaps TRBD1 as D (6 bases). This sequence originates from a female donor in good health and CMV-seronegative. The CDR3 sequence: CASSTRGFGTGELFF. The CDR3 nucleotides are TGTGCCAGCAGCACTAGGGGGTTTGGCACCGGGGAGCTGTTTTTT.